The 20 T cell receptor beta chains reported below all come from one sample, sequenced in a study of T cells in Graves' hyperthyroidism and ophthalmopathy. TCR beta CDR3 regions were amplified from RNA transcripts. The HTBI primer set was used in a first-round RT-PCR of the TCR CDR3. MiXCR, run by TCRdb on the multiplex PCR reads, gives a single entry per CDR3 protein. The repertoire holds about 420,000 distinct CDR3 sequences, with 12% to 15% as singletons. The sequenced material came from blood. Every receptor here comes from a woman under 30 with Graves' hyperthyroidism.

This clonotype has more than one count but fewer than ten. This may be a read error: a much more frequent sequence differs by one nucleotide. V usage is TRBV28 and J usage is TRBJ2-5, with D perhaps being TRBD1 or TRBD2 (5 bases each). The CDR3 length is 15 residues. CDR1 and CDR2 from the germline V gene are MDHEN and SYDVKM. Trimming removed 0 bases from V and 4 bases from J, with 12 bases in between. CDR3 bases: TGTGCCAGCAGTTTATGGCATGGGGCGGGAGAGACCCAGTACTTC. Residues: CASSLWHGAGETQYF.

This clonotype showed up many times. The chain employs TRBV12-3 or TRBV12-4 and TRBJ2-3; D is possibly TRBD2 (5 bases). V dropped 5 bases and J dropped 0 bases, with 15 bases sitting between them. There are 16 residues in the CDR3. The CDR3 DNA is TGTGCCAGCAGTCCCCCCTTCGGGGTAAGCACAGATACGCAGTATTTT. Protein: CASSPPFGVSTDTQYF.

This clonotype occurred a few times. The chain is built from TRBV3-1 and TRBJ2-6; D may be TRBD1 (5 bases). Trimming took 1 base from V and 3 from J, leaving 10 bases between them. The CDR3 has 16 residues. Germline CDR1 LGHDT, CDR2 YNNKEL (reference sequence). The CDR3 is CASSQVQGIGANVLTF. The CDR3 region has the DNA TGTGCCAGCAGCCAAGTTCAGGGAATTGGGGCCAACGTCCTGACTTTC.

This clonotype was detected many times. The chain carries TRBV5-1 and TRBJ1-5; D is ambiguous. Germline V lookup: CDR1 SGHRS, CDR2 YFSETQ. This CDR3 has 14 residues. The V gene lost 4 bases and the J gene lost 0 bases, with 8 bases spanning the gap. In DNA form, the CDR3 reads TGCGCCAGCAGCCGCGGAGATAGCAATCAGCCCCAGCATTTT. It specifies CASSRGDSNQPQHF.

In its sample, this clonotype was seen many times. The chain carries TRBV2 and TRBJ1-2; tentative D call: TRBD1 (5 bases). Germline values: CDR1 SNHLY, CDR2 FYNNEI. The V and J ends lost 2 bases and 4 bases respectively, with 8 bases between them. The CDR3 is made up of 13 amino acids. Written as DNA, the CDR3 is TGTGCCAGCAGTGAATCGGGGGGCTATGGCTACACCTTC. This encodes CASSESGGYGYTF.

The V call is TRBV19, the J call TRBJ2-1; 12 positions match TRBD2. V was clipped by 4 bases and J by 6 bases; unmatched bases: 4. Germline lookup yields CDR1 LNHDA and CDR2 SQIVND (reference sequence). This CDR3 has 15 residues. In nucleotides, the CDR3 is TGTGCCAGTAGTACTGAGACTAGCGGGAGCAATGAGCAGTTCTTC. Translating gives CASSTETSGSNEQFF.

The chain uses TRBV27 and TRBJ1-5; the match to TRBD1 covers 10 bases. The CDR3 spans 15 residues. With V trimmed by 4 bases and J by 6 bases, 6 bases remained unmatched. CDR1 and CDR2 from the germline V gene are MNHEY and SMNVEV (reference sequence). The CDR3 here is CASSSDRGLGQPQHF. The DNA for the CDR3 is TGTGCCAGCAGTTCTGACAGGGGGCTAGGTCAGCCCCAGCATTTT.

This rearrangement joins TRBV2 to TRBJ2-3; 7 bases fit TRBD2. This CDR3 is built from 14 residues. Germline lookup yields CDR1 SNHLY and CDR2 FYNNEI. With V trimmed by 8 bases and J by 1 base, 6 bases remained unmatched. The CDR3 sequence is CASQGDYRTDTQYF. The DNA of the CDR3 is TGTGCCAGCCAAGGGGACTACCGCACAGATACGCAGTATTTT.

The CDR3 sequence: CASSFLATHTGELFF. The CDR3 bases are TGTGCCAGCAGTTTTTTAGCAACGCACACCGGGGAGCTGTTTTTT. This chain links TRBV27 with TRBJ2-2; no reliable D call. Germline V gene data show CDR1 as MNHEY and CDR2 as SMNVEV (reference sequence). The CDR3 loop spans 15 amino acids. V was clipped by 3 bases and J by 3 bases, with 11 bases between them.

This clonotype was seen once. A read error may explain this, as a much larger clone is one base away. The conserved phenylalanine or tryptophan is not found at the CDR3 terminus, so this likely reflects a read error. This sequence joins TRBV12-5 and TRBJ1-1, with no clear D. Germline lookup yields CDR1 LGHNT and CDR2 FRNRAP. The CDR3 has 14 residues. The V gene lost 0 bases and the J gene lost 6 bases, with 11 bases spanning the gap. CDR3 nucleotides: TGTGCTAGTGGTTTGGTACCCAAGGCGGCTGAAGCTTTCCTT. This sequence encodes CASGLVPKAAEAFL.

Ten or more counts support this clonotype. The J gene is TRBJ1-2, the V gene TRBV28, with D hard to call. Trimming took off 5 bases at V and 5 bases at J, with 12 bases between the two ends. From germline, CDR1 is MDHEN and CDR2 SYDVKM. The CDR3 extends over 13 amino acids. CDR3 DNA: TGTGCCAGCAGTCCTCGATTACAGTATGGCTACACCTTC. This sequence encodes CASSPRLQYGYTF.

This clonotype has a handful of counts. The rearrangement uses TRBV7-9 and TRBJ1-2; perhaps TRBD1 as D (5 bases). The length of the CDR3 is 14 residues. The germline V and J ends were trimmed by 5 bases and 4 bases, with 14 bases remaining between them. Germline lookup yields CDR1 SEHNR and CDR2 FQNEAQ (reference sequence). The CDR3 DNA sequence: TGTGCCAGCAGCCCGGGGACGGATCTCTATGGCTACACCTTC. Translation gives CASSPGTDLYGYTF.

In its sample, this clonotype was seen many times. V usage is TRBV2 and J usage is TRBJ1-4, with D maybe TRBD1 (5 bases). The ends were cut back, 1 base at V and 6 bases at J, with 9 bases in the middle. The CDR3 totals 14 residues. The germline V gene encodes CDR1 SNHLY and CDR2 FYNNEI. The CDR3 DNA reads TGTGCCAGCAGTGAAGACGGGGGGGATGAAAAACTGTTTTTT. Its translation is CASSEDGGDEKLFF.

This clonotype showed up just a few times. The V gene is TRBV19, the J gene TRBJ2-1; D might be TRBD1 (5 bases). Germline CDR1 and CDR2: LNHDA and SQIVND (reference sequence). V dropped 5 bases and J dropped 0 bases, with 14 bases sitting between them. CDR3 length: 16 amino acids. The CDR3 DNA is TGTGCCAGTAGTCCTCACCCCAGGGTCTCCTACAATGAGCAGTTCTTC. Its protein product is CASSPHPRVSYNEQFF.

This clonotype appeared many times. This chain joins TRBV6-1 and TRBJ2-7; the D gene is possibly TRBD1 (6 bases). Germline values: CDR1 MNHNS, CDR2 SASEGT. The CDR3 consists of 13 residues. Trimming took 8 bases from V and 5 from J, leaving 16 bases between them. CDR3 amino acids: CASFSQGAHEQYF. The CDR3 nucleotides read TGTGCCAGCTTCTCACAGGGTGCCCACGAGCAGTACTTC.

This clonotype was seen more than once but under ten times. A single base separates this from a much larger clone, so it may be a read error. This sequence joins TRBV9 and TRBJ1-1; 8 nucleotides line up with TRBD1. Germline CDR1 reads SGDLS; CDR2 reads YYNGEE. Losses at the gene ends were 2 bases for V and 0 bases for J; bases not matched to a gene: 0. There are 14 residues in the CDR3. DNA of the CDR3: TGTGCCAGCAGCGTGGACAGGGTGAACACTGAAGCTTTCTTT. Translating gives CASSVDRVNTEAFF.

The chain joins TRBV7-6 to TRBJ1-6, with TRBD1 identical over 8 bases. Per germline, CDR1 SGHVS and CDR2 FNYEAQ. The CDR3 is 15 residues long. The ends lost 1 base at V and 8 bases at J; junction bases unmatched: 4. The CDR3 loop reads CASSLGGQGDSPLHF. As DNA, the CDR3 is TGTGCCAGCAGCTTAGGAGGACAGGGTGATTCACCCCTCCACTTT.

Many counts were recorded for this clonotype. This chain uses TRBV2 with TRBJ1-5; perhaps TRBD1 as D (5 bases). V lost 2 bases and J 7 bases, leaving 12 bases between the germline ends. This CDR3 is 14 amino acids long. Per the germline V gene, CDR1 is SNHLY and CDR2 is FYNNEI. The CDR3 loop is CASSEIQGMQPQHF. As DNA, the CDR3 is TGTGCCAGCAGTGAAATCCAGGGAATGCAGCCCCAGCATTTT.

This clonotype occurred many times. The V and J genes are TRBV2 and TRBJ2-1; D is possibly TRBD1 or TRBD2 (6 bases each). Per germline, CDR1 SNHLY and CDR2 FYNNEI. With 6 bases removed from V and 5 bases from J, the gap between germline ends came to 14 bases. CDR3 length: 14 residues. The CDR3 loop is CASSLKRGDNEQFF. The DNA for the CDR3 is TGTGCCAGCAGCCTAAAGAGGGGGGACAATGAGCAGTTCTTC.

This clonotype has more than one count but fewer than ten. The chain recombines TRBV24-1 with TRBJ2-7, with D unresolved. Deletions cut 5 bases from V and 7 bases from J, with 11 bases between. This CDR3 contains 12 residues. Germline V gene sequence: CDR1 KGHDR, CDR2 SFDVKD. The CDR3 DNA sequence: TGTGCCACCAGTGGACCCCACATGGAGCAGTACTTC. Its translation is CATSGPHMEQYF.